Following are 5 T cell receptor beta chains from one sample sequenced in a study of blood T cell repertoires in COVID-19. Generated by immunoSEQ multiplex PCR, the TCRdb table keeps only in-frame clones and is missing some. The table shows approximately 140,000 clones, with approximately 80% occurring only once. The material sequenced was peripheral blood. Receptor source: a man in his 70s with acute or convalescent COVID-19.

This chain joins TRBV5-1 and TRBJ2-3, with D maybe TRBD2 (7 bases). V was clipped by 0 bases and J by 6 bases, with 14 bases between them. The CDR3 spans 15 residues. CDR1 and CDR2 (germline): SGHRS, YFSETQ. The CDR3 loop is CASSLGRGAGDTQYF. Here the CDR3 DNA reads TGCGCCAGCAGCTTGGGACGGGGGGCCGGTGATACGCAGTATTTT. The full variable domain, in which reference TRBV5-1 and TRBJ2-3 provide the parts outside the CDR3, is KAGVTQTPRYLIKTRGQQVTLSCSPISGHRSVSWYQQTPGQGLQFLFEYFSETQRNKGNFPGRFSGRQFSNSRSEMNVSTLELGDSALYLCASSLGRGAGDTQYFGPGTRLTVL.

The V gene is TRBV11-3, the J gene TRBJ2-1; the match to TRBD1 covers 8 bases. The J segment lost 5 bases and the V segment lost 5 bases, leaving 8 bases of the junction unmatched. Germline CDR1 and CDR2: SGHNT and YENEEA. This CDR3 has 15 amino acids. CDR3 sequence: CASSLNGQGHNEQFF. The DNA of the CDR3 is TGTGCCAGCAGCCTAAACGGACAGGGCCACAATGAGCAGTTCTTC.

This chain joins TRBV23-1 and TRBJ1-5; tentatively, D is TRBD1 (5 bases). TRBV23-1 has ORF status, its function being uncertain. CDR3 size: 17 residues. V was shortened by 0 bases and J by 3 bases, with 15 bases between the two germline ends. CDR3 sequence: CASSQSDISANNQPQHF. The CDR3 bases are TGCGCCAGCAGTCAATCGGACATTTCAGCAAACAATCAGCCCCAGCATTTT.

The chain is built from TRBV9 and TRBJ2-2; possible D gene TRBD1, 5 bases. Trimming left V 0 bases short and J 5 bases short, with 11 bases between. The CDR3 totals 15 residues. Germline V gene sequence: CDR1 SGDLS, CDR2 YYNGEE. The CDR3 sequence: CASSVDGHSTGELFF. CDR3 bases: TGTGCCAGCAGCGTAGACGGACACTCTACCGGGGAGCTGTTTTTT.

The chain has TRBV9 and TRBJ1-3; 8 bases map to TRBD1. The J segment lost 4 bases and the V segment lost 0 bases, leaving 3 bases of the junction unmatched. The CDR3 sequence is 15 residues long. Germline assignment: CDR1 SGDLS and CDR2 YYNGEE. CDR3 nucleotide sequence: TGTGCCAGCAGCGTAGGGGACAGGCGGGGAAACACCATATATTTT. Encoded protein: CASSVGDRRGNTIYF. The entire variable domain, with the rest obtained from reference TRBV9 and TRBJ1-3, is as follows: DSGVTQTPKHLITATGQRVTLRCSPRSGDLSVYWYQQSLDQGLQFLIQYYNGEERAKGNILERFSAQQFPDLHSELNLSSLELGDSALYFCASSVGDRRGNTIYFGEGSWLTVV.